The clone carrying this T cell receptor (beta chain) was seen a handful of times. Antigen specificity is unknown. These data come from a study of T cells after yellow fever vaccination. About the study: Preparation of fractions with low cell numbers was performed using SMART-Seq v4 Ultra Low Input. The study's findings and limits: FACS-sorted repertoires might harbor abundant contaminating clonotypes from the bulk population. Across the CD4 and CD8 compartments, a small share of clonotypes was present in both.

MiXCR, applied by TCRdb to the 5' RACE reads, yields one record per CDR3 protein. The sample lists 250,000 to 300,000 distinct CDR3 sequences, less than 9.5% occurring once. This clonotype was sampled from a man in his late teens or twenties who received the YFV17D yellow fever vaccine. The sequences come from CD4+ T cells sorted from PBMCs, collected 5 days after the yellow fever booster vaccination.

The CDR3: CASSLDRDGYTF. The CDR3 bases are TGTGCCAGCAGCTTAGACAGGGATGGCTACACCTTC. The gene calls are TRBV7-2 and TRBJ1-2; TRBD1 is a possible D gene (6 bases). The CDR3 extends over 12 amino acids. Trimming cost V 1 base and J 6 bases, with 6 bases left between them. Germline V gene lookup returns CDR1 SGHTA and CDR2 FQGNSA.